The text below deals with one T cell receptor (beta chain). These data come from a study of blood T cell repertoires in COVID-19. Study overall: Collection of acute and convalescent COVID-19 samples took place in the United States, Italy and Spain. PBMCs, B-cell-depleted T cells, or T cells provided the cDNA or gDNA that made up the material.

Germline V gene lookup returns CDR1 LNHNV and CDR2 YYDKDF (reference sequence). This CDR3 region has 18 residues. Trimming removed 0 bases from V and 6 bases from J; junction bases left unmatched: 16. In the original analysis: Scientists estimated how many nucleated cells there were by amplifying reference gene primers. Using immunoSEQ multiplex PCR, the repertoire was profiled, and TCRdb retains in-frame clones only, with some absent. D and trimming were read from the DNA, whereas the V and J calls and clone size are those reported in that table. Among 200,000 to 250,000 clones listed, less than 85% were seen once.

The receptor's source is a woman aged 70-85 years with acute or convalescent COVID-19. The specimen sequenced was peripheral blood. The rearrangement links TRBV15 to TRBJ1-1, with 7 bases fitting TRBD1. This CDR3 reads CATSRDEGASSVGAEAFF. In DNA form, the CDR3 reads TGTGCCACCAGCAGAGATGAGGGGGCGTCTAGCGTGGGCGCTGAAGCTTTCTTT.